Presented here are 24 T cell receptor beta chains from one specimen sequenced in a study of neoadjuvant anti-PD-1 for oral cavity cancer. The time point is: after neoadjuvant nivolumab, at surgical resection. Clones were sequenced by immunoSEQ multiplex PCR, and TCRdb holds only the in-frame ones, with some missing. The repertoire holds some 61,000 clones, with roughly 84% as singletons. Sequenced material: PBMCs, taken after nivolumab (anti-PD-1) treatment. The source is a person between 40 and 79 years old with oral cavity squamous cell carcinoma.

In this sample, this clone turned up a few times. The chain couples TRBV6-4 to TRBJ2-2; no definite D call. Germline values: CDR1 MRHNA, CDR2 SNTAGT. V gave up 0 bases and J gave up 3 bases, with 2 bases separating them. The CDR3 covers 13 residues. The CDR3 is CASSDSDTGELFF. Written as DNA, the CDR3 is TGTGCCAGCAGTGACTCGGACACCGGGGAGCTGTTTTTT.

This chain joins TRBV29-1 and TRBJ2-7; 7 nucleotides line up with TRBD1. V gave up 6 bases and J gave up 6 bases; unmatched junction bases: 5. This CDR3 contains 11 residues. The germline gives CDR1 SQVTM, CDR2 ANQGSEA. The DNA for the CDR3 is TGCAGCGTACGGACAGGCGGCGAGCAGTACTTC. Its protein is CSVRTGGEQYF.

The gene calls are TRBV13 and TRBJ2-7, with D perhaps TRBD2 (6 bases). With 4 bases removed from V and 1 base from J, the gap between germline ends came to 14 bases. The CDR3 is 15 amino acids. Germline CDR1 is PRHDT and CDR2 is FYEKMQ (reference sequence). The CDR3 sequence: CASSSTGLSSYEQYF. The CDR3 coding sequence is TGTGCCAGCAGCTCGACGGGACTTTCGTCCTACGAGCAGTACTTC.

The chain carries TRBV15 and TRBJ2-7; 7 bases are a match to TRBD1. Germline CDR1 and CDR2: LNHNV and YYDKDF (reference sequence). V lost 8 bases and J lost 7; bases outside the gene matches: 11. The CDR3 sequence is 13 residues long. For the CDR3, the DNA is TGTGCCACCCTCCGGGGCCCAGGGGGAGAGCAGTACTTC. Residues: CATLRGPGGEQYF.

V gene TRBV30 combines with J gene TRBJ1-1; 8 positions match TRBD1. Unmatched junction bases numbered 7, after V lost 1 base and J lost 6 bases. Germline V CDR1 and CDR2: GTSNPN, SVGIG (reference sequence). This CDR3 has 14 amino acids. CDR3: CAWSALTGVAEAFF. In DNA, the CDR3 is TGTGCCTGGAGTGCGCTGACAGGGGTCGCTGAAGCTTTCTTT.

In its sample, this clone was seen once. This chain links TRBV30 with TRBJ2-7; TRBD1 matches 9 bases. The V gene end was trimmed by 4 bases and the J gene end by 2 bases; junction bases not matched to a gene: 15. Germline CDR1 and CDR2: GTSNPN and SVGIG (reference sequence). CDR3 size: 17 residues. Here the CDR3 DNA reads TGTGCCTGGAAAAGAATGGGGACAGGGTCAATTGCCTACGAGCAGTACTTC. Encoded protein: CAWKRMGTGSIAYEQYF.

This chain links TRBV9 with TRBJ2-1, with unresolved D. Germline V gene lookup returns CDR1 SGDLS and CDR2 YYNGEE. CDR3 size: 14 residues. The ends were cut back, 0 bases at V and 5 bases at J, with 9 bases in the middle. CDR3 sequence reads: CASSVGPVHNEQFF. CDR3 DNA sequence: TGTGCCAGCAGCGTAGGACCGGTCCACAATGAGCAGTTCTTC. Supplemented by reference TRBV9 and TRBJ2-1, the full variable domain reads DSGVTQTPKHLITATGQRVTLRCSPRSGDLSVYWYQQSLDQGLQFLIQYYNGEERAKGNILERFSAQQFPDLHSELNLSSLELGDSALYFCASSVGPVHNEQFFGPGTRLTVL.

The CDR3 loop is CASSYRAAEAFF. DNA of the CDR3: TGTGCCAGCTCATACAGGGCCGCTGAAGCTTTCTTT. The rearrangement joins TRBV6-5 to TRBJ1-1; D may be TRBD1 (6 bases). Germline-derived CDR1 and CDR2 are MNHEY and SVGAGI. V was trimmed by 8 bases and J by 6 bases, leaving 13 bases between them. The CDR3 runs 12 residues.

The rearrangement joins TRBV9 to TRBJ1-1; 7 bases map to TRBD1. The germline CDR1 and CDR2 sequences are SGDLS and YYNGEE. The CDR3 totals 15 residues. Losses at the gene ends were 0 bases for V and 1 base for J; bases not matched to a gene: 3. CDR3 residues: CASSVATGANTEAFF. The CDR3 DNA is TGTGCCAGCAGCGTAGCTACAGGGGCGAACACTGAAGCTTTCTTT.

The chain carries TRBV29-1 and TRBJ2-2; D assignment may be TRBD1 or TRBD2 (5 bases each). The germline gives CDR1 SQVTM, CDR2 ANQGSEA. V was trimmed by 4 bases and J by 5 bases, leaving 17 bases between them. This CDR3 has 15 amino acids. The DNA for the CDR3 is TGCAGCGTTGTCTTACAGCCCGGGGCGACCGGGGAGCTGTTTTTT. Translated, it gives CSVVLQPGATGELFF.

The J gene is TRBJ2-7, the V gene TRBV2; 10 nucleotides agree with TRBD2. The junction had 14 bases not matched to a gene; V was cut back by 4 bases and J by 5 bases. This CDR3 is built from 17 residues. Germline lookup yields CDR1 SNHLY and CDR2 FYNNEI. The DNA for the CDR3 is TGTGCCAGCAGTGCCCTTCGTCCGGGACTAGCGAGGAACGAGCAGTACTTC. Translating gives CASSALRPGLARNEQYF.

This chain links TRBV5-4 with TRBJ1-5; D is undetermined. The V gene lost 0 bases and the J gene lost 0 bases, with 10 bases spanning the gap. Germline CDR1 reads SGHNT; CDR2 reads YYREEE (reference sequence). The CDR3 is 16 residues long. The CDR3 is CASSLDGIYSNQPQHF. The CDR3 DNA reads TGTGCCAGCAGCTTGGATGGGATCTATAGCAATCAGCCCCAGCATTTT. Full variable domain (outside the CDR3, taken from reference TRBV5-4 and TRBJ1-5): ETGVTQSPTHLIKTRGQQVTLRCSSQSGHNTVSWYQQALGQGPQFIFQYYREEENGRGNFPPRFSGLQFPNYSSELNVNALELDDSALYLCASSLDGIYSNQPQHFGDGTRLSIL.

CDR3 coding DNA: TGCAGTGCCGACAGGGTTGTTGGCTACACCTTC. This gives the protein CSADRVVGYTF. This rearrangement joins TRBV20-1 to TRBJ1-2; 7 nucleotides align to TRBD1. V dropped 6 bases and J dropped 7; count of bases not matched to a gene: 5. The V gene's germline CDR1 is DFQATT and CDR2 SNEGSKA (reference sequence). There are 11 residues in the CDR3.

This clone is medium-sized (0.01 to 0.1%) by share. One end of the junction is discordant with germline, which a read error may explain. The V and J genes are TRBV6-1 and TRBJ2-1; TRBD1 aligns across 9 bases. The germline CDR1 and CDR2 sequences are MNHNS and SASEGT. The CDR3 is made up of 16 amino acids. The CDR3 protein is CASSQASGQGDNEQFF. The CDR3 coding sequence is TGTGCCAGCAGTCAAGCGTCGGGACAGGGTGACAATGAGCAGTTCTTC.

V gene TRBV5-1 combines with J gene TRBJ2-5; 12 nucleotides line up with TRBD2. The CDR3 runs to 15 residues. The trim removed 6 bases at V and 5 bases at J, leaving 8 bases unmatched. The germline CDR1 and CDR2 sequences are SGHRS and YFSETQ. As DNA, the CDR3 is TGCGCCAGCAACCGACTAGCGGGAGTGTCGGAGACCCAGTACTTC. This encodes CASNRLAGVSETQYF.

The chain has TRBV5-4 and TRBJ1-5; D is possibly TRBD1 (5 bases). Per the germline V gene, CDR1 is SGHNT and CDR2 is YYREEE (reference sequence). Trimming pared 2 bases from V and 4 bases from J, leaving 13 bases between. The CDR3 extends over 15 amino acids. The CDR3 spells CASSFGGGMNQPQHF. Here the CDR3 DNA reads TGTGCCAGCAGCTTTGGGGGGGGAATGAATCAGCCCCAGCATTTT.

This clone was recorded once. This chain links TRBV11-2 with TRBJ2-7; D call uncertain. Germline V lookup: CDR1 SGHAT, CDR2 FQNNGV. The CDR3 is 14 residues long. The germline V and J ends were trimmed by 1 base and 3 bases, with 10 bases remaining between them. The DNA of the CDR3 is TGTGCCAGCAGCTTAGGCCTGGGCCGCTACGAGCAGTACTTC. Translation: CASSLGLGRYEQYF.

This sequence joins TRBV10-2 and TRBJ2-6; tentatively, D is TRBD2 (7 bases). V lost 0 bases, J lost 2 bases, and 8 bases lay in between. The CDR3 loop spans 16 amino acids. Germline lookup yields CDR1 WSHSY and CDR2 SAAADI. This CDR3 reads CASSESGGAGANVLTF. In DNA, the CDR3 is TGCGCCAGCAGTGAGTCAGGGGGGGCTGGGGCCAACGTCCTGACTTTC.

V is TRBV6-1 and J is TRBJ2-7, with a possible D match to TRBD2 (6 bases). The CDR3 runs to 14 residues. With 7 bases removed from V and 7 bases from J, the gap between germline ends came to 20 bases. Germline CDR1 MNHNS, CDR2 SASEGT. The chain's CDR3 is CASTQSGQTREQYF. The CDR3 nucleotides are TGTGCCAGCACCCAATCAGGGCAGACTAGGGAGCAGTACTTC.

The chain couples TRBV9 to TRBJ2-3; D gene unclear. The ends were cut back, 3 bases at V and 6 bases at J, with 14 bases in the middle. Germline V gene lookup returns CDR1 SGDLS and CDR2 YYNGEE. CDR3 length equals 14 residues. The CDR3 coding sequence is TGTGCCAGCAGCGCGACTTCCTTAGGGGATACGCAGTATTTT. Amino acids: CASSATSLGDTQYF.

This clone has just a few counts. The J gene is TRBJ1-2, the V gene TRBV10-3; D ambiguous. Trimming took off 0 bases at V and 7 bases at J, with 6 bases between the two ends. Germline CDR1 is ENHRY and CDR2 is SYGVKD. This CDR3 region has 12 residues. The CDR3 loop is CAISESTAGYTF. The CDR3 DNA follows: TGTGCCATCAGTGAGTCCACGGCTGGCTACACCTTC.

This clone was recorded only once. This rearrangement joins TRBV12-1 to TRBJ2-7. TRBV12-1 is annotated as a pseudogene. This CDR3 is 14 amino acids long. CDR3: CASSFRQGAYEQYF. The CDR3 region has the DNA TGTGCCAGCAGCTTTCGGCAGGGAGCCTACGAGCAGTACTTC.

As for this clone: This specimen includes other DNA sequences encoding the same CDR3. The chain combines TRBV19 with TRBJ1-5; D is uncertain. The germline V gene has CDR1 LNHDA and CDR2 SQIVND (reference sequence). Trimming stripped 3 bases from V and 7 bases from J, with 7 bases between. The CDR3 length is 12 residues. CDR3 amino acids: CASSMIQQPQHF. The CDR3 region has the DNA TGTGCCAGTAGTATGATTCAGCAGCCCCAGCATTTT.

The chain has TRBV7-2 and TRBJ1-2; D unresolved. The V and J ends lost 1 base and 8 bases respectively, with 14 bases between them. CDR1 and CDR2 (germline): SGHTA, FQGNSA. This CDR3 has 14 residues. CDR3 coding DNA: TGTGCCAGCAGCTTAGTCCCCGTGGCAGTCGGCTACACCTTC. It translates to CASSLVPVAVGYTF.